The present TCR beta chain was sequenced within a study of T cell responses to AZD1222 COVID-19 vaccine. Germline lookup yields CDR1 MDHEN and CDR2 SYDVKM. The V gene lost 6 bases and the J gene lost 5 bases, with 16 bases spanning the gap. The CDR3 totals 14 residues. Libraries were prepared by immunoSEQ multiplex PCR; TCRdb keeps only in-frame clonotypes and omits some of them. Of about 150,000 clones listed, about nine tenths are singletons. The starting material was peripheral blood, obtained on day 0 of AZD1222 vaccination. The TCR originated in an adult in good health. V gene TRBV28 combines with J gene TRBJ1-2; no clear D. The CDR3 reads CASSSRGGRYGYTF. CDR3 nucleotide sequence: TGTGCCAGCAGCTCCCGGGGTGGCAGGTATGGCTACACCTTC.